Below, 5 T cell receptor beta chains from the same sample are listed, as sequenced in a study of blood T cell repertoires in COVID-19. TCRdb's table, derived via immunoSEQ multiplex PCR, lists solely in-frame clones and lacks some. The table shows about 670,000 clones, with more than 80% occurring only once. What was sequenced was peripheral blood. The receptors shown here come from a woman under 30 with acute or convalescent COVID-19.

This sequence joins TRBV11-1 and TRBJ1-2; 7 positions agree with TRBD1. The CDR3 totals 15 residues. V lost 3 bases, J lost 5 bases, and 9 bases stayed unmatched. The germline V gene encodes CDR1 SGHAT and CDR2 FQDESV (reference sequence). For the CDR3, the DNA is TGTGCCAGCAGCTTTGGGGACAGACCCCTATATGGCTACACCTTC. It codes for CASSFGDRPLYGYTF. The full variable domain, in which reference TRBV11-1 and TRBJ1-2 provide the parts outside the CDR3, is EAEVAQSPRYKITEKSQAVAFWCDPISGHATLYWYRQILGQGPELLVQFQDESVVDDSQLPKDRFSAERLKGVDSTLKIQPAELGDSAMYLCASSFGDRPLYGYTFGSGTRLTVV.

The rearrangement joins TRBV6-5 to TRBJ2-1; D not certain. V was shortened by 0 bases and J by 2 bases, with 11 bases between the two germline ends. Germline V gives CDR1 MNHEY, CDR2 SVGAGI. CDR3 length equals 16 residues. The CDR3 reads CASSYSTAEPYNEQFF. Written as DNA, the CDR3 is TGTGCCAGCAGTTACTCGACTGCAGAACCCTACAATGAGCAGTTCTTC.

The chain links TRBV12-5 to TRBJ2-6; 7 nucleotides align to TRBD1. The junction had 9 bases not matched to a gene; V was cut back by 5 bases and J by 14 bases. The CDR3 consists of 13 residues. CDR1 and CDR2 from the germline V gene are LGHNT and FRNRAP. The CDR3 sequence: CASGLTGTEFLTF. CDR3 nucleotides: TGTGCTAGTGGTCTTACCGGGACAGAGTTCCTGACTTTC.

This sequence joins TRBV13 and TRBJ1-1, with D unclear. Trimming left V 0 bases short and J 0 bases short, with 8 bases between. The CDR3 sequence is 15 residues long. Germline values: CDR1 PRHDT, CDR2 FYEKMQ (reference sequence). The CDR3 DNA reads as TGTGCCAGCAGCTTAGGCCAGGTGATGAACACTGAAGCTTTCTTT. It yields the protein CASSLGQVMNTEAFF.

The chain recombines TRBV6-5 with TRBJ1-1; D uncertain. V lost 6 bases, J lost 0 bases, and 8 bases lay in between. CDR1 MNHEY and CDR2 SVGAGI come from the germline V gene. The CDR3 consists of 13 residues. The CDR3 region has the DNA TGTGCCAGCAGCCTCCACATGAACACTGAAGCTTTCTTT. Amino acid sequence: CASSLHMNTEAFF.